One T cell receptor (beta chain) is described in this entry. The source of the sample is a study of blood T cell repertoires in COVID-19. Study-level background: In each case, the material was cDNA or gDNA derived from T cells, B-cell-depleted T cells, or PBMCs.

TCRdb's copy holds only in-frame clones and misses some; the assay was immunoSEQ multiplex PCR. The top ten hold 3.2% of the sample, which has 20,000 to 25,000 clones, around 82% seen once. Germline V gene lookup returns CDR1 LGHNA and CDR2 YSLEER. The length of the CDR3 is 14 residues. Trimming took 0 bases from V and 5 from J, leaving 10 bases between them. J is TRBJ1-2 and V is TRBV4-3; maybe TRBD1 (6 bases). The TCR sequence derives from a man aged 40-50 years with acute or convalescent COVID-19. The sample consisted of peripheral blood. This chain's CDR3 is CASSQDGRGYGYTF. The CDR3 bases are TGCGCCAGCAGCCAAGATGGAAGGGGGTATGGCTACACCTTC.